This TCR beta chain was observed in a study of blood T cell repertoires in COVID-19. V was clipped by 6 bases and J by 0 bases, with 11 bases between them. Germline V gene data show CDR1 as SNHLY and CDR2 as FYNNEI. The CDR3 runs to 14 residues. Sequencing used immunoSEQ multiplex PCR; TCRdb keeps in-frame clones, though not all of them. The sample has roughly 100,000 clones, roughly 90% seen once. The chain employs TRBV2 and TRBJ1-1; D is undetermined. The TCR sequence derives from a woman aged 45-59 years with COVID-19, enrolled during active disease. Sequenced input: peripheral blood. This CDR3 is CASRGGSVNTEAFF. DNA for the CDR3: TGTGCCAGCAGGGGAGGAAGTGTGAACACTGAAGCTTTCTTT.